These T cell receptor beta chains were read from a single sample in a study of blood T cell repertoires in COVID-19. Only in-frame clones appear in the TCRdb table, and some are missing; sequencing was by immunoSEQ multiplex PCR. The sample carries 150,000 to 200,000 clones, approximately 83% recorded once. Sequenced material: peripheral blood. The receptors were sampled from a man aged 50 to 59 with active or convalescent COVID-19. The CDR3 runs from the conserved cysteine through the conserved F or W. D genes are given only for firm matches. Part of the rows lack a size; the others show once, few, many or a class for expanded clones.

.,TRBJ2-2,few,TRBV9,CASSVDGGAGELFF,TGTGCCAGCAGCGTAGATGGGGGCGCCGGGGAGCTGTTTTTT
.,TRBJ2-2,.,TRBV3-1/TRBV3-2,CASSFSGRGAGELFF,TGTGCCAGCAGCTTTTCTGGAAGAGGTGCCGGGGAGCTGTTTTTT
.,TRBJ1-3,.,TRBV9,CASSVVPTQLGNTIYF,TGTGCCAGCAGCGTAGTCCCGACTCAACTAGGGAACACCATATATTTT
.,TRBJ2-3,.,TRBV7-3,CASSPGRGGTDTQYF,TGTGCCAGCAGCCCAGGCAGGGGAGGCACAGATACGCAGTATTTT
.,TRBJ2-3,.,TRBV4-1,CASSQGLAFADTQYF,TGCGCCAGCAGCCAGGGCTTGGCGTTCGCAGATACGCAGTATTTT
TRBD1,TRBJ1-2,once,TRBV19,CASSAGTGDNYGYTF,TGTGCCAGTAGTGCCGGGACAGGAGATAACTATGGCTACACCTTC
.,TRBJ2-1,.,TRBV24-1,CATSDSYNEQFF,TGTGCCACCAGTGATTCGTATAATGAGCAGTTCTTC
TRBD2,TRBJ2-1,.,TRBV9,CASSAFGGTINNEQFF,TGTGCCAGCAGCGCATTCGGGGGGACCATTAACAATGAGCAGTTCTTC
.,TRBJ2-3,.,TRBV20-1,CSASGGASTDTQYF,TGCAGTGCTAGTGGCGGGGCTAGCACAGATACGCAGTATTTT
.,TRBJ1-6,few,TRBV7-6,CASSPRATGGNSPLHF,TGTGCCAGCAGCCCTCGCGCGACAGGCGGCAATTCACCCCTCCACTTT
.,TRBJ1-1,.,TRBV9,CASSDRQNMNTEAFF,TGTGCCAGCAGCGACAGACAGAACATGAACACTGAAGCTTTCTTT
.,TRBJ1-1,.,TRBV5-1,CASSLSNPGNTEAFF,TGCGCCAGCAGCTTGTCGAATCCGGGAAACACTGAAGCTTTCTTT
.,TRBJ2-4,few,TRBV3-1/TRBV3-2,CASSQVSRANIQYF,TGTGCCAGCAGCCAAGTTTCCAGGGCGAACATTCAGTACTTC
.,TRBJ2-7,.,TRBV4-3,CASSQEFRVREQYF,TGCGCCAGCAGCCAAGAATTCAGGGTGAGAGAGCAGTACTTC
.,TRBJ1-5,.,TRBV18,CASSAGYSNQPQHF,TGTGCCAGCTCAGCAGGCTATAGCAATCAGCCCCAGCATTTT
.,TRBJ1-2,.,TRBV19,CASSIDRTNYGYTF,TGTGCCAGTAGTATCGACAGAACTAACTATGGCTACACCTTC
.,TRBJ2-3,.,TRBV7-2,CASSPELKSYTDTQYF,TGTGCCAGCAGCCCCGAACTAAAATCCTACACAGATACGCAGTATTTT
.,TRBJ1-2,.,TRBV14,CASSRGQVYTF,TGTGCCAGCAGCCGAGGGCAGGTCTACACCTTC
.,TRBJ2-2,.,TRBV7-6,CASSWTEGAGELFF,TGTGCCAGCAGCTGGACGGAAGGGGCCGGGGAGCTGTTTTTT
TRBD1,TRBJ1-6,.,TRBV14,CASSQAGGYSPLHF,TGTGCCAGCAGCCAAGCAGGGGGGTATTCACCCCTCCACTTT
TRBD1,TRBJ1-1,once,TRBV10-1,CASRRTGAQDSEAFF,TGCGCCAGCAGGAGGACAGGGGCTCAGGATTCGGAAGCTTTCTTT
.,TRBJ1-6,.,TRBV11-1,CASSLEQVESPLHF,TGTGCCAGCAGCTTAGAACAGGTGGAATCACCCCTCCACTTT
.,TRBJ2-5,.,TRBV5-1,CTSSLLEQETQYF,TGCACCAGCAGCTTGTTGGAGCAAGAGACCCAGTACTTC
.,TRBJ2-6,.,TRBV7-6,CASSSEGTHSGANVLTF,TGTGCCAGCAGCTCGGAGGGAACTCACTCTGGGGCCAACGTCCTGACTTTC
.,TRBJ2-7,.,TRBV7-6,CASTPLAGASYEQYF,TGTGCCAGCACCCCTTTAGCAGGGGCCTCCTACGAGCAGTACTTC
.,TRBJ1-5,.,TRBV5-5,CASSLGGHQPQHF,TGTGCCAGCAGCCTAGGGGGACATCAGCCCCAGCATTTT
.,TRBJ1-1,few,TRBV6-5,CASSYSGLVGTEAFF,TGTGCCAGCAGTTACTCTGGACTGGTGGGCACTGAAGCTTTCTTT
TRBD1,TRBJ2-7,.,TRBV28,CASSFPTGKYEQYF,TGTGCCAGCAGTTTCCCGACAGGGAAGTATGAGCAGTACTTC
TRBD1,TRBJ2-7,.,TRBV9,CASSPTGDRVHEQYF,TGTGCCAGCAGCCCTACCGGAGACAGGGTCCACGAGCAGTACTTC
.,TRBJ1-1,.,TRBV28,CASSLSLQATEAFF,TGTGCCAGCAGTTTATCTTTGCAGGCCACTGAAGCTTTCTTT
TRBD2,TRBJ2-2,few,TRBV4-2,CASSQKWGGYTGELFF,TGTGCCAGCAGCCAGAAATGGGGGGGTTACACCGGGGAGCTGTTTTTT
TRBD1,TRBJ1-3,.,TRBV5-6,CASSTGTGPNTIYF,TGTGCCAGCAGCACCGGGACAGGGCCGAACACCATATATTTT
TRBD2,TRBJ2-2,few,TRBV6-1,CASSEGVAGAGELFF,TGTGCCAGCAGTGAGGGGGTAGCGGGAGCCGGGGAGCTGTTTTTT
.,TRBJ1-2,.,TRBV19,CASSSDKTMGGYGYTF,TGTGCCAGTAGTTCAGATAAGACAATGGGGGGCTATGGCTACACCTTC
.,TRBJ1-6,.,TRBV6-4,CASSSSYNSPLHF,TGTGCCAGCTCGAGCTCCTATAATTCACCCCTCCACTTT
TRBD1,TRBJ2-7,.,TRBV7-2,CASSLEGTATYEQYF,TGTGCCAGCAGCTTAGAAGGGACAGCAACCTACGAGCAGTACTTC
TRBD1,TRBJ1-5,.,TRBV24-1,CATSDPQPDREEDSNQPQHF,TGTGCCACCAGTGACCCGCAGCCGGACAGGGAAGAGGATAGCAATCAGCCCCAGCATTTT
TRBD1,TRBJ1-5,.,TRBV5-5,CASSWGQGEIQPQHF,TGTGCCAGCAGCTGGGGACAGGGGGAGATTCAGCCCCAGCATTTT
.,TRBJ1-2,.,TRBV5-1,CASSLGAGNGYTF,TGCGCCAGCAGCTTGGGGGCAGGGAACGGCTACACCTTC
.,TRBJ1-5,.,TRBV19,CASSIALGEGQPQHF,TGTGCCAGTAGTATAGCCCTAGGGGAGGGCCAGCCCCAGCATTTT
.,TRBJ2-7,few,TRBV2,CASSTFEGDEQYF,TGTGCCAGTTCCACATTTGAAGGGGACGAGCAGTACTTC
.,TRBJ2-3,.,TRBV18,CASSQGGGTDTQYF,TGTGCCAGCTCACAGGGGGGGGGCACAGATACGCAGTATTTT
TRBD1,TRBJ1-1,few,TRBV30,CAWVLTGGTEAFF,TGTGCCTGGGTATTGACAGGGGGCACTGAAGCTTTCTTT
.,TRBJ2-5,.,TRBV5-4,CASSLLSGPTETQYF,TGTGCCAGCAGCTTACTTAGCGGCCCGACGGAGACCCAGTACTTC
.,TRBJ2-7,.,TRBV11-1,CASSSRSASASYEQYF,TGTGCCAGCAGCTCCAGGTCGGCTAGCGCCTCCTACGAGCAGTACTTC
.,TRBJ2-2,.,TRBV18,CASSPQEQGNTGELFF,TGTGCCAGCTCACCACAGGAACAGGGAAACACCGGGGAGCTGTTTTTT
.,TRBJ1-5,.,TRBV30,CAWSQGNPNQPQHF,TGTGCCTGGAGTCAGGGAAATCCCAATCAGCCCCAGCATTTT
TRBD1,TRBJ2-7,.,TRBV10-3,CAIVDQGTAEQYF,TGTGCCATCGTGGACCAGGGGACAGCCGAGCAGTACTTC